These 14 T cell receptor beta chains were all obtained from the same sample, sequenced in a study of blood T cell repertoires in COVID-19 (dated by TCRdb to the early 2020s). The library was generated by the immunoSEQ multiplex PCR assay. The table comes from immuneACCESS by way of TCRdb, which keeps in-frame sequences with V and J called. Part of the clones is missing from these tables; in studies checked, under half for an unresolved V gene and the rest for unknown reasons. Counted in this sample were 250,000 to 350,000 clones; about nine tenths of them appeared once. The top ten clonotypes cover 2.6% of the sample. Sequenced input: PBMCs or T cells enriched from blood (not recorded which). The source is a man aged 55 to 70 who had recovered from COVID-19.

This chain uses TRBV18 with TRBJ2-1; 14 bases match TRBD2. CDR1 is KGHSH and CDR2 is LQKENI in the germline V gene. The CDR3 has 17 residues. V gave up 3 bases and J gave up 6 bases; unmatched junction bases: 7. The CDR3 nucleotides are TGTGCCAGCTCACCCGGACTAGCGGGGGGTCCCAGCAATGAGCAGTTCTTC. Translating it yields CASSPGLAGGPSNEQFF.

This clone appeared once. This sequence joins TRBV30 and TRBJ2-1, with TRBD2 matching 13 bases. Germline V gives CDR1 GTSNPN, CDR2 SVGIG (reference sequence). V shed 4 bases, J shed 6 bases, and the junction held 9 bases outside the gene matches. The CDR3 spans 16 residues. This chain's CDR3 is CAWNLLAGGVRNEQFF. CDR3 coding DNA: TGTGCCTGGAACCTACTAGCGGGAGGGGTTCGCAATGAGCAGTTCTTC.

The J gene is TRBJ1-5, the V gene TRBV27, with TRBD1 matching 10 bases. Losses at the gene ends were 2 bases for V and 5 bases for J; bases not matched to a gene: 12. Germline V lookup: CDR1 MNHEY, CDR2 SMNVEV (reference sequence). The CDR3 loop spans 18 amino acids. CDR3 DNA sequence: TGTGCCAGCAGTTTAATGGGCATCGGGACAGGGGTCGATCAGCCCCAGCATTTT. Protein product: CASSLMGIGTGVDQPQHF.

This chain joins TRBV6-5 and TRBJ1-4; D ambiguous. V lost 6 bases, J lost 5 bases, and 19 bases lay in between. Germline V gene data show CDR1 as MNHEY and CDR2 as SVGAGI. CDR3 length equals 16 residues. The CDR3 bases are TGTGCCAGCAGCTACACGGGAGCCGTCCGCAATGAAAAACTGTTTTTT. The encoded protein is CASSYTGAVRNEKLFF.

The V and J genes are TRBV7-8 and TRBJ2-2, with 7 bases aligning to TRBD1. The CDR3 has 15 amino acids. Germline V gives CDR1 SGHVS, CDR2 FQNEAQ. The J segment lost 2 bases and the V segment lost 5 bases, leaving 5 bases of the junction unmatched. The CDR3 sequence: CASSPGTANTGELFF. The CDR3 nucleotides read TGTGCCAGCAGCCCGGGGACAGCTAACACCGGGGAGCTGTTTTTT.

The chain has TRBV7-9 and TRBJ2-5, with D perhaps matching TRBD1 (5 bases). This CDR3 region has 15 residues. V dropped 1 base and J dropped 2 bases, with 11 bases sitting between them. Germline assignment: CDR1 SEHNR and CDR2 FQNEAQ (reference sequence). The CDR3 loop reads CASSLGQTSQETQYF. The DNA for the CDR3 is TGTGCCAGCAGCTTAGGACAGACCAGTCAAGAGACCCAGTACTTC.

The J gene is TRBJ1-1, the V gene TRBV19; D gene ambiguous. Germline assignment: CDR1 LNHDA and CDR2 SQIVND (reference sequence). The length of the CDR3 is 16 residues. Trimming stripped 4 bases from V and 3 bases from J, with 18 bases between. DNA for the CDR3: TGTGCCAGTAGTAATATCCTTAAAACGCAGGACACTGAAGCTTTCTTT. It encodes CASSNILKTQDTEAFF. Full variable domain (missing parts from reference TRBV19 and TRBJ1-1): DGGITQSPKYLFRKEGQNVTLSCEQNLNHDAMYWYRQDPGQGLRLIYYSQIVNDFQKGDIAEGYSVSREKKESFPLTVTSAQKNPTAFYLCASSNILKTQDTEAFFGQGTRLTVV.

This rearrangement joins TRBV6-2 or TRBV6-3 to TRBJ1-1; D remains ambiguous. The ends were cut back, 6 bases at V and 2 bases at J, with 19 bases in the middle. This CDR3 is 16 amino acids long. Germline V lookup: CDR1 MNHEY, CDR2 SVGEGT. The CDR3 spells CASSPEWGGLNTEAFF. DNA for the CDR3: TGTGCCAGCAGCCCCGAGTGGGGAGGCCTTAACACTGAAGCTTTCTTT.

The chain employs TRBV6-5 and TRBJ1-3; no clear D gene. The ends were cut back, 7 bases at V and 0 bases at J, with 13 bases in the middle. The CDR3 spans 15 residues. Germline loops: CDR1 MNHEY, CDR2 SVGAGI. This CDR3 reads CASTRLMSSGNTIYF. CDR3 in DNA: TGTGCCAGCACTCGACTCATGAGCTCTGGAAACACCATATATTTT.

The chain employs TRBV28 and TRBJ1-2; TRBD1 might be the D (6 bases). The CDR3 is 14 residues long. The V and J ends lost 2 bases and 4 bases respectively, with 11 bases between them. Germline V lookup: CDR1 MDHEN, CDR2 SYDVKM. Here the CDR3 DNA reads TGTGCCAGCAGTTTAGAGGGACACGCCTATGGCTACACCTTC. It specifies CASSLEGHAYGYTF.

The chain employs TRBV20-1 and TRBJ1-1; D unclear. The CDR3 totals 11 residues. From germline, CDR1 is DFQATT and CDR2 SNEGSKA (reference sequence). V lost 5 bases to trimming and J lost 11 bases, with 15 bases between them. CDR3 sequence reads: CSAYTSFGAFF. CDR3 DNA sequence: TGCAGTGCTTACACTTCGTTCGGGGCTTTCTTT.

The rearrangement joins TRBV27 to TRBJ2-3; 16 bases fit TRBD2. Germline V lookup: CDR1 MNHEY, CDR2 SMNVEV (reference sequence). This CDR3 contains 18 residues. With V trimmed by 5 bases and J by 2 bases, 7 bases remained unmatched. CDR3: CASSPGTSGGVYTDTQYF. CDR3 sequence (DNA): TGTGCCAGCAGTCCCGGGACTAGCGGGGGGGTATACACAGATACGCAGTATTTT.

The chain combines TRBV11-2 with TRBJ2-1; D perhaps matches TRBD1 (7 bases). The CDR3 loop spans 14 amino acids. V lost 5 bases and J lost 8, with 16 bases in between. Germline CDR1 SGHAT, CDR2 FQNNGV. Here the CDR3 reads CASSPRTGGDEQFF. The CDR3 DNA reads as TGTGCCAGCAGCCCGAGGACAGGAGGGGATGAGCAGTTCTTC. The entire variable domain, with the rest obtained from reference TRBV11-2 and TRBJ2-1, is as follows: EAGVAQSPRYKIIEKRQSVAFWCNPISGHATLYWYQQILGQGPKLLIQFQNNGVVDDSQLPKDRFSAERLKGVDSTLKIQPAKLEDSAVYLCASSPRTGGDEQFFGPGTRLTVL.

The CDR3 nucleotides are TGTGCCAGCCCCGTGGGGACAGGGGGCTCCTACGAGCAGTACTTC. Residues: CASPVGTGGSYEQYF. The V call is TRBV6-5, the J call TRBJ2-7; TRBD1 matches at 11 bases. The CDR3 runs to 15 residues. Trimming cost V 8 bases and J 0 bases; bases outside gene matches: 6. CDR1 and CDR2 from the germline V gene are MNHEY and SVGAGI.